This record concerns one T cell receptor (beta chain) sequence. What it recognizes is unknown. The data originate from a study of cytomegalovirus exposure and HLA in healthy donors. At the level of the study: The 100 to 150 validation repertoires matched the 666 first-cohort repertoires in platform, a later analysis reported. Study observations and caveats: According to reports, the classifier identified cytomegalovirus status with high specificity and sensitivity. Through in vitro validation, a few CMV-associated chains were shown to be specific for CMV antigens.

There are 14 residues in the CDR3. J lost 4 bases, V lost 6 bases, and 5 bases had no gene match. CDR1 is SQVTM, CDR2 ANQGSEA, per germline. The assay was immunoSEQ multiplex PCR, and TCRdb's table has in-frame clones only and misses some. Among 150,000 to 200,000 clones, roughly 89% were seen once, and the ten largest hold over 9%. The V call is TRBV29-1, the J call TRBJ2-7; 14 bases fit TRBD2. Sequencing input: PBMCs. This receptor was identified in a woman younger than 35 in good health and CMV-seropositive. The CDR3 nucleotides are TGCAGCGTCGGACTAGCGGGAGGTAATTACGAGCAGTACTTC. Protein product: CSVGLAGGNYEQYF.